The next 23 T cell receptor beta chains were all read from a single sample in a study of CD8 T cells in ankylosing spondylitis. Study-wide findings and caveats: Within ankylosing spondylitis blood, a TCR beta motif made up of seven to nine highly homologous variants appeared to be characteristic.

TCRdb independently ran MiXCR on the 5' RACE reads; one entry per CDR3 protein. The sample contains about 400,000 distinct CDR3 sequences, about 22% of which appear only once. What these receptors recognize is not known. What was sequenced was blood, either unsorted or a sorted T cell fraction (not recorded which). The receptors stem from a male donor with ankylosing spondylitis.

This clonotype was recorded a few times. The chain combines TRBV5-1 with TRBJ2-5; D not certain. The CDR3 runs to 15 residues. The germline V and J ends were trimmed by 4 bases and 1 base, with 14 bases remaining between them. CDR1 is SGHRS, CDR2 YFSETQ, per germline. The CDR3 sequence: CASSVAFGGQETQYF. The CDR3 DNA sequence: TGCGCCAGCAGCGTCGCCTTTGGCGGCCAAGAGACCCAGTACTTC.

CDR3 loop: CSAQGPRRTEAFF. CDR3 sequence (DNA): TGCAGTGCTCAAGGGCCCCGGAGGACTGAAGCTTTCTTT. This chain links TRBV20-1 with TRBJ1-1, with D unclear. The V end lost 5 bases, the J end lost 5 bases, and 15 bases lay between the germline ends. Germline V lookup: CDR1 DFQATT, CDR2 SNEGSKA (reference sequence). CDR3 length: 13 amino acids.

The chain is built from TRBV5-1 and TRBJ1-1, with TRBD1 matching 8 bases. Germline CDR1 SGHRS, CDR2 YFSETQ. The CDR3 runs to 14 residues. J lost 4 bases, V lost 6 bases, and 8 bases had no gene match. CDR3 sequence reads: CASTVTGVGTEAFF. The DNA of the CDR3 is TGCGCCAGCACCGTGACAGGGGTGGGCACTGAAGCTTTCTTT.

The chain combines TRBV7-8 with TRBJ2-7; a weak D match, TRBD2 (6 bases). V was clipped by 2 bases and J by 10 bases, with 15 bases between them. In germline, CDR1 is SGHVS, CDR2 FQNEAQ. The CDR3 consists of 13 residues. DNA for the CDR3: TGTGCCAGCAGCTTAAAACCGGGACTTTTACAGTACTTC. It codes for CASSLKPGLLQYF.

Only a few counts were recorded for this clonotype. The chain recombines TRBV7-2 with TRBJ2-1; unclear D gene. The CDR3 extends over 15 amino acids. Trimming removed 1 base at V and 0 bases at J, with 7 bases between. Germline CDR1 reads SGHTA; CDR2 reads FQGNSA. The CDR3 is CASSLGESSYNEQFF. CDR3 coding DNA: TGTGCCAGCAGCTTAGGAGAGAGCTCCTACAATGAGCAGTTCTTC.

The table lists this clonotype with a few counts. The chain carries TRBV3-1 and TRBJ1-1; D may be TRBD1 (6 bases). The CDR3 is 15 amino acids. Trimming cost V 5 bases and J 7 bases, with 20 bases left between them. Germline CDR1 and CDR2: LGHDT and YNNKEL (reference sequence). In DNA, the CDR3 is TGTGCCAGCAGCGTCACCCCACAGGGTCCGATTGAAGCTTTCTTT. It codes for CASSVTPQGPIEAFF. Variable domain in full (rest from reference TRBV3-1 and TRBJ1-1): DTAVSQTPKYLVTQMGNDKSIKCEQNLGHDTMYWYKQDSKKFLKIMFSYNNKELIINETVPNRFSPKSPDKAHLNLHINSLELGDSAVYFCASSVTPQGPIEAFFGQGTRLTVV.

This clonotype occurred a few times. V usage is TRBV12-3 or TRBV12-4 and J usage is TRBJ2-7; D ambiguous. The CDR3 has 13 residues. V lost 7 bases, J lost 4 bases, and 14 bases lay in between. CDR3 residues: CASKDSTQYEQYF. In DNA form, the CDR3 reads TGTGCCAGCAAAGACTCGACACAATACGAGCAGTACTTC.

The chain has TRBV11-2 and TRBJ2-5, with D possibly matching TRBD1 (6 bases). CDR3 size: 13 residues. In germline, CDR1 is SGHAT, CDR2 FQNNGV. V lost 5 bases and J 7 bases, leaving 14 bases between the germline ends. Here the CDR3 DNA reads TGTGCCAGCAGCCAAGGACAGTTGGGGACCCAGTACTTC. The encoded protein is CASSQGQLGTQYF.

This clonotype has just a few counts. The chain uses TRBV6-5 and TRBJ2-3, with 9 bases that match TRBD1. Germline values: CDR1 MNHEY, CDR2 SVGAGI. This CDR3 is built from 18 residues. Germline trimming cut 0 bases from V and 0 bases from J; bases unmatched to any gene: 7. CDR3 protein: CASSYSSTGGGSTDTQYF. CDR3 bases: TGTGCCAGCAGTTACTCGAGTACAGGGGGCGGAAGCACAGATACGCAGTATTTT.

At least ten counts were recorded for this clonotype. The CDR3 DNA sequence: TGTGCCAGCAGGCAGAGCAATCAGCCCCAGCATTTT. Protein sequence: CASRQSNQPQHF. This chain links TRBV25-1 with TRBJ1-5; D gene unclear. The CDR3 sequence is 12 residues long. CDR1 is MGHDK, CDR2 SYGVNS, per germline. Trimming removed 6 bases at V and 1 base at J, with 4 bases between.

The chain joins TRBV5-5 to TRBJ2-7; D is perhaps TRBD2 (5 bases). This CDR3 contains 14 residues. Trimming cost V 0 bases and J 6 bases, with 13 bases left between them. Looked up from germline, CDR1 is SGHKS and CDR2 is YYEKEE (reference sequence). The CDR3 spells CASSLGLAPPEQYF. For the CDR3, the DNA is TGTGCCAGCAGCTTGGGTCTAGCCCCACCCGAGCAGTACTTC.

V is TRBV7-3 and J is TRBJ2-3, with 7 bases lining up with TRBD1. The V and J ends lost 6 bases and 3 bases, in that order; junction bases with no gene match: 6. The CDR3 is 14 amino acids. CDR1 is SGHTA, CDR2 FQGTGA, per germline. CDR3 nucleotides: TGTGCCAGCAGACCCGGACAGGAGACAGATACGCAGTATTTT. This gives the protein CASRPGQETDTQYF.

The CDR3 DNA reads TGTGCCAGCAGTTTGGGACAGGGGCGCTACGAGCAGTACTTC. Residues: CASSLGQGRYEQYF. The chain employs TRBV12-3 or TRBV12-4 and TRBJ2-7; 10 bases align to TRBD1. This CDR3 has 14 residues. J gave up 3 bases and V 3 bases, and 2 bases lay outside the gene matches.

V usage is TRBV7-6 and J usage is TRBJ2-1, with TRBD2 identical over 7 bases. The germline V gene has CDR1 SGHVS and CDR2 FNYEAQ. CDR3 size: 16 residues. V shed 1 base, J shed 13 bases, and the junction held 16 bases outside the gene matches. CDR3 residues: CASSLGVDWAGEAQFF. DNA for the CDR3: TGTGCCAGCAGCTTAGGTGTGGATTGGGCGGGGGAGGCACAGTTCTTC.

There are a few counts of this clonotype. The chain couples TRBV19 to TRBJ1-1; D remains unclear. The germline V gene encodes CDR1 LNHDA and CDR2 SQIVND (reference sequence). Trimming stripped 4 bases from V and 1 base from J, with 13 bases between. The length of the CDR3 is 15 residues. The CDR3: CASSRELQPNTEAFF. In nucleotides, the CDR3 is TGTGCCAGTAGTAGGGAACTACAGCCGAACACTGAAGCTTTCTTT.

The sample holds a few counts of this clonotype. The chain has TRBV20-1 and TRBJ2-5; unclear D gene. Looked up from germline, CDR1 is DFQATT and CDR2 is SNEGSKA (reference sequence). V was trimmed by 4 bases and J by 5 bases, leaving 5 bases between them. This CDR3 region has 10 residues. The CDR3 loop is CSANAETQYF. As DNA, the CDR3 is TGCAGTGCTAACGCTGAGACCCAGTACTTC.

In DNA, the CDR3 is TGTGCCAGCAGTGGGTTGTCTGGCGGGGCGGATGGCTACACCTTC. Translated, it gives CASSGLSGGADGYTF. The V and J genes are TRBV2 and TRBJ1-2, with a weak D call TRBD1 (5 bases). Germline loops: CDR1 SNHLY, CDR2 FYNNEI. The CDR3 is made up of 15 amino acids. Deletions cut 4 bases from V and 6 bases from J, with 18 bases between.

The V and J genes are TRBV29-1 and TRBJ2-6, with 9 bases matching TRBD1. The CDR3 runs 15 residues. J gave up 2 bases and V 5 bases, and 4 bases lay outside the gene matches. The germline V gene has CDR1 SQVTM and CDR2 ANQGSEA. The CDR3 protein is CSVYTGGAGANVLTF. DNA of the CDR3: TGCAGCGTTTATACAGGGGGCGCTGGGGCCAACGTCCTGACTTTC.

This chain connects TRBV7-2 to TRBJ2-3, with a weak D call TRBD2 (6 bases). The CDR3 sequence is 16 residues long. CDR1 SGHTA and CDR2 FQGNSA come from the germline V gene. V lost 2 bases to trimming and J lost 0 bases, with 12 bases between them. In DNA form, the CDR3 reads TGTGCCAGCAGCTTAACGGGGGTAACTAGCACAGATACGCAGTATTTT. Its protein product is CASSLTGVTSTDTQYF.

The chain recombines TRBV6-2 or TRBV6-3 with TRBJ2-3; TRBD2 agrees at 9 bases. From germline, CDR1 is MNHEY and CDR2 SVGEGT. J lost 6 bases, V lost 6 bases, and 13 bases had no gene match. This CDR3 contains 16 residues. The CDR3 region is CASSKRLAARSDTQYF. The DNA of the CDR3 is TGTGCCAGCAGCAAGCGACTAGCGGCGCGCTCGGATACGCAGTATTTT.

This sequence joins TRBV29-1 and TRBJ2-3; D not certain. The CDR3 extends over 13 amino acids. The V gene's germline CDR1 is SQVTM and CDR2 ANQGSEA. Trimming shortened V by 1 base and J by 0 bases, and 5 bases separated the two germline ends. The CDR3 loop reads CSVEGKSTDTQYF. CDR3 nucleotides: TGCAGCGTTGAAGGGAAAAGCACAGATACGCAGTATTTT.

Only one count was recorded for this clonotype. The rearrangement links TRBV20-1 to TRBJ2-7; 14 positions agree with TRBD2. The CDR3 runs to 16 residues. V trimming: 6 bases; J trimming: 6 bases; junction bases outside the gene matches: 13. Looked up from germline, CDR1 is DFQATT and CDR2 is SNEGSKA (reference sequence). The CDR3 DNA reads as TGCAGTGCGAACCGACTAGCGGGAGGGCCTCAGGGCGAGCAGTACTTC. It is translated as CSANRLAGGPQGEQYF.

V and J are TRBV28 and TRBJ2-1, with TRBD2 as a possible D gene (6 bases). Trimming took off 7 bases at V and 4 bases at J, with 23 bases between the two ends. The CDR3 covers 17 residues. CDR1 is MDHEN, CDR2 SYDVKM, per germline. CDR3 sequence (DNA): TGTGCCAGCAAAGCTAGCGCGTTCCCCTATAATTACAATGAGCAGTTCTTC. Translation: CASKASAFPYNYNEQFF.